This paragraph covers one T cell receptor (beta chain) sequence. The specificity of this receptor is unknown. The sample holds no much larger clone one base away, and base qualities are not on file. This sample is drawn from a study of identical twins (dated by TCRdb to between 2015 and 2016). Regarding the study in general: The study deep-sequenced TCR alpha and beta repertoires from monozygotic twins, unrelated adults of various ages and cord blood to test whether fetal clonotypes persist. Replicate twin experiments were performed at different times using different library preparation protocols to rule out contamination.

Here is what the overall study found, with its caveats: Invariant T cells such as MAIT and iNKT could partly confound zero-insertion analyses, although diverse VJ usage argued against such confounding for most clonotypes. In monozygotic twins, recombination models systematically underestimated out-of-frame TCR alpha sharing, but the models matched the sharing seen between unrelated individuals. Abundant cord blood beta clonotypes had fewer insertions, young adult naive repertoires showed a similar but weaker trend, and memory repertoires showed no such trend. Conclusions relied on cross-sectional statistical analysis, since the same donors could not be followed over many years. Excess twin sharing in beta out-of-frame sequences was weaker because fewer shared sequences lowered the signal-to-noise ratio. Compared with coincidental sharing between unrelated individuals, out-of-frame TCR alpha sequences shared between twins showed an excess of sequences with low generation probability.

Libraries were made using 5' RACE. The run used an Illumina HiSeq 2000. A universal primer binding site was introduced by template switching, and a unique molecular identifier was present in the final cDNA, enabling accurate counting of TCR cDNA molecules. First-strand cDNA for TCR alpha and beta chains was synthesized from specific primers in the conserved constant-segment region. To control for contamination, each cDNA library was double barcoded with a SMART-Mk sample barcode plus Illumina barcodes. TruSeq adapter sequences along with Illumina sample barcodes were introduced in two successive PCR steps. The Illumina HiSeq platform was used with custom primers to sequence TCR alpha and beta cDNA libraries. The study's processing was this. Unique molecular identifiers were extracted from raw reads with MiGEC, and CDR3 positions were determined with MiXCR. For each individual, recombination models were inferred using an EM algorithm with the repgenHMM and IGoR tools. Shared clonotype analysis was performed with the tcR package in R, normalizing sharing by the product of cloneset sizes. Out-of-frame nonproductive sequences were analyzed to study raw recombination free of thymic and clonal selection effects. Through fastp at Q25 and MiXCR, TCRdb rebuilt clones from the public reads, retaining in-frame beta chains. Under each unique CDR3 protein, matching rows form one entry showing the most common genes and DNA. TCRdb assigned the V and J calls; the authors' analysis was not used. The table for this sample lists more than 1.5 million distinct CDR3 sequences; less than 40% of them were counted only once. In total, the top ten clones hold under 0.35% of the sample.

Every donor in the study was a healthy Caucasian. The germline V gene encodes CDR1 PRHDT and CDR2 FYEKMQ (reference sequence). Including the terminal cysteine and phenylalanine, the CDR3 comprises 16 residues. Kept here is only the CDR3 DNA, which spans 48 bases and is read in frame from base 1. V is shortened by 1 base, J by 2 bases, and the region joining them spans 15 bases. This TCR derives from a newborn girl in good health. The specimen was cord blood. The sequence is built from TRBV13 and TRBJ2-7; D gene: possibly TRBD2, on 5 matching bases. The CDR3 protein is CASSLARRAAPYEQYF. The DNA sequence reads TGTGCCAGCAGCTTAGCTAGACGAGCGGCCCCCTACGAGCAGTACTTC.